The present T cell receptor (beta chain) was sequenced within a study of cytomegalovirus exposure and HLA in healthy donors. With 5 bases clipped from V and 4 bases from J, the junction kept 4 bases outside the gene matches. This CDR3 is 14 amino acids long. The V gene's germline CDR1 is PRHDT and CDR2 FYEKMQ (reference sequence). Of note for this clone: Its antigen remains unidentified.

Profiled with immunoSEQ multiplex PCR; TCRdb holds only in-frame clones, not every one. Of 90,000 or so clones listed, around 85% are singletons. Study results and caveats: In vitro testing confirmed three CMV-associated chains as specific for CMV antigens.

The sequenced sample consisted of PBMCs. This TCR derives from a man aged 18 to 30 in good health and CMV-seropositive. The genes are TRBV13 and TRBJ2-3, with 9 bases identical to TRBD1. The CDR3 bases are TGTGCCAGCAGCGTCGGGACAGGGCCAGATACGCAGTATTTT. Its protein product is CASSVGTGPDTQYF.